This TCR beta chain was identified in a study of blood T cell repertoires in COVID-19. Germline values: CDR1 PRHDT, CDR2 FYEKMQ (reference sequence). The trim removed 0 bases at V and 4 bases at J, leaving 2 bases unmatched. The CDR3 covers 15 residues. Assay: immunoSEQ multiplex PCR; the TCRdb copy retains only in-frame clones and omits some. The profile shows 120,000 to 150,000 clones, over 75% of them singletons. V usage is TRBV13 and J usage is TRBJ2-1, with 8 bases matching TRBD1. Sequencing was performed on peripheral blood. This receptor was obtained from a woman aged 55-75 years with active COVID-19. The CDR3, as DNA: TGTGCCAGCAGCTTAGGAAGACAGGGGTACAATGAGCAGTTCTTC. This gives the protein CASSLGRQGYNEQFF.